The present T cell receptor beta chain was sequenced within a study of blood T cell repertoires in COVID-19 (dated by TCRdb to between 2020 and 2021). Broadly, across the study: Collaborator samples came from the United States, Italy and Spain and covered acute and convalescent phases of COVID-19. The material from the prospective study consisted of cDNA or gDNA derived from T cells, B-cell-depleted T cells, or PBMCs. The dataset comprised deeply sampled blood TCRbeta repertoires from subjects exposed to, actively infected with, or recovered from COVID-19. The repertoires were released in a freely available public database meant as a resource for research on the immune response to SARS-CoV-2. Samples came from the ongoing ImmuneRACE study (first 160 participants) plus 1,254 subjects from 6 global collaborators. The sample metadata nearly always contained a de-identified subject ID, COVID-19 status, age in years and sex. Where available, HLA class I and class II types were taken from metadata supplied by the sample provider and were not determined by assay-based typing.

TCRbeta CDR3 regions were amplified from genomic DNA using the immunoSEQ Assay, a bias-controlled multiplex PCR. The paper's processing steps were these. The number of nucleated cells in each sample was estimated from the amplification of reference gene primers within the assay. Sequence reads were collapsed and filtered to measure the absolute abundance of every unique TCRbeta CDR3 rearrangement. Productive Simpson clonality was computed per sample as the square root of Simpson's diversity index over productive rearrangements. Imported from immuneACCESS, the table was reduced by TCRdb to in-frame sequences with V and J called. These copies leave out some clones; in studies compared against another copy, an unresolved V gene accounts for under half, and the cause of the remainder is not known. Clone size and the V and J calls come from that table; the DNA yielded D and trimming. Within this sample are approximately 220,000 clones, with 86% of them counted one time only. About 2.2% of the sample rests with the top ten.

Turning to this clone: Its antigen remains unidentified. Per-base quality was not reported, and no clone a single base away is much larger than it.

Reading the germline V gene gives CDR1 SGHTA and CDR2 FQGNSA. The CDR3 starts with the cysteine, ends with the phenylalanine, and has 15 residues. The sequence is cut down to CDR3 DNA, 45 bases in frame from base 1. V was cut back by 5 bases and J by 2 bases, leaving a gap of 16 bases between them. Each collaborating institution followed its own protocols to collect whole blood in K2EDTA tubes. For TCRbeta analysis, collaborators shipped samples in one of three forms: frozen whole blood, isolated PBMCs, or DNA extracted from either of those sample types. What the authors observed across the whole study: How much clinical and demographic metadata was included differed by source and by participant, and the metadata was provided uncurated.

Sequencing was done on a sample of peripheral blood. This clonotype was obtained from a woman in her fifties or sixties with acute or convalescent COVID-19. The sequence is built from TRBV7-2 and TRBJ2-7; a tentative D call is TRBD1 (7 bases match). The bases are TGTGCCAGCAGCACCTACAGGGGAGGAGCCTACGAGCAGTACTTC. Translated, this gives CASSTYRGGAYEQYF. Here the CDR3 is joined to the reference TRBV7-2 and TRBJ2-7 genes, and the full variable domain is: GAGVSQSPSNKVTEKGKDVELRCDPISGHTALYWYRQSLGQGLEFLIYFQGNSAPDKSGLPSDRFSAERTGGSVSTLTIQRTQQEDSAVYLCASSTYRGGAYEQYFGPGTRLTVT.